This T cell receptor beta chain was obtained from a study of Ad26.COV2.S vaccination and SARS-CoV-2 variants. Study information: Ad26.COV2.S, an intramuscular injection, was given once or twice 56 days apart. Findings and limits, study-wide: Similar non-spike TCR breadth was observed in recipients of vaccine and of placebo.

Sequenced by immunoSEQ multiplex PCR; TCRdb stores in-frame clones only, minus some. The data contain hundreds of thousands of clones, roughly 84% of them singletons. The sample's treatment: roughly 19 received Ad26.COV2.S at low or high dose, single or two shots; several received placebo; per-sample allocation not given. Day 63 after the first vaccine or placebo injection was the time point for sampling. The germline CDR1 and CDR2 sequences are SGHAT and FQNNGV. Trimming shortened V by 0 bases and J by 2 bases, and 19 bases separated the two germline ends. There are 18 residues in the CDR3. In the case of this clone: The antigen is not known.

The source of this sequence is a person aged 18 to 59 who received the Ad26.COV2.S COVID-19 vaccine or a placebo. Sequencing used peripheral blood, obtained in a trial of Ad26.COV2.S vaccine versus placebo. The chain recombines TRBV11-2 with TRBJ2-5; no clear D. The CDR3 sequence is CASSLDPAYGRNQETQYF. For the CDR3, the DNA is TGTGCCAGCAGCTTAGATCCAGCCTACGGTAGAAATCAAGAGACCCAGTACTTC.